These 2 T cell receptor beta chains came from one sample sequenced in a study of blood T cell repertoires in COVID-19. Some clones are missing from TCRdb's copy, which holds only in-frame ones; the method was immunoSEQ multiplex PCR. The sample has about 150,000 clones, 82% seen once. The sequenced material came from peripheral blood. These TCRs come from a human donor with acute or convalescent COVID-19. The donor label of this sample is uncertain.

The chain recombines TRBV6-6 with TRBJ1-2; no reliable D call. The CDR3 extends over 12 amino acids. The germline CDR1 and CDR2 sequences are MNHNY and SVGAGI (reference sequence). V lost 6 bases and J 8 bases, leaving 13 bases between the germline ends. CDR3 sequence (DNA): TGTGCCAGCAGGTCGGAAGTGAGGGGCTACACCTTC. This gives the protein CASRSEVRGYTF.

This rearrangement joins TRBV11-2 to TRBJ1-4; D gene unclear. This CDR3 spans 16 amino acids. CDR1 SGHAT and CDR2 FQNNGV come from the germline V gene. Trimming removed 3 bases from V and 6 bases from J, with 17 bases in between. Written as DNA, the CDR3 is TGTGCCAGCAGCTTCCTAGCTTCTTACCGTGATGAAAAACTGTTTTTT. Protein product: CASSFLASYRDEKLFF.